Here is one T cell receptor (beta chain) with its context. Its antigen is undetermined. The CDR3 spans 14 residues. These data come from a study of cytomegalovirus exposure and HLA in healthy donors. Overall study: Falling in the Caucasian-associated ancestry cluster were 81% of under 500 genotyped donors.

Regarding the study as a whole: Cytomegalovirus-associated status was assigned to about 170 TCR beta chains. Common viral pathogens were later found to be apparently linked to several of the most significant clusters.

With 60 Vbeta and 13 Jbeta primers, the PCR was carried out. The protocol was immunoSEQ multiplex PCR, while the TCRdb copy is restricted to in-frame clones and leaves out a portion. The sample records about 160,000 clones, about 65% being singletons. Sequenced: PBMCs. This chain links TRBV21-1 with TRBJ2-1; the listed D gene, TRBD1, was not tested against the DNA. TRBV21-1 is reported as a pseudogene. This clonotype was obtained from a man aged 40-49 years in good health and CMV-seropositive. The CDR3 DNA reads TGTGCCAGCGGAAGGACAGGGGGGCACAATGAGCAGTTCTTC. It specifies CASGRTGGHNEQFF.